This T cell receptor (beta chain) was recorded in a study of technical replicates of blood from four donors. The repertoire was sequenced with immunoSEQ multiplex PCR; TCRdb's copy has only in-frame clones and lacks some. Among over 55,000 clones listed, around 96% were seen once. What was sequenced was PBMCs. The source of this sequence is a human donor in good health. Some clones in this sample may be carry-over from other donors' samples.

CDR3 nucleotide sequence: TGTGCCAGCAGCATACTAGACCGGAGCTATGGCTACACCTTC. It encodes CASSILDRSYGYTF. The V and J genes are TRBV13 and TRBJ1-2; D is unclear. Germline V gives CDR1 PRHDT, CDR2 FYEKMQ (reference sequence). The CDR3 extends over 14 amino acids. V was clipped by 5 bases and J by 4 bases, with 14 bases between them.